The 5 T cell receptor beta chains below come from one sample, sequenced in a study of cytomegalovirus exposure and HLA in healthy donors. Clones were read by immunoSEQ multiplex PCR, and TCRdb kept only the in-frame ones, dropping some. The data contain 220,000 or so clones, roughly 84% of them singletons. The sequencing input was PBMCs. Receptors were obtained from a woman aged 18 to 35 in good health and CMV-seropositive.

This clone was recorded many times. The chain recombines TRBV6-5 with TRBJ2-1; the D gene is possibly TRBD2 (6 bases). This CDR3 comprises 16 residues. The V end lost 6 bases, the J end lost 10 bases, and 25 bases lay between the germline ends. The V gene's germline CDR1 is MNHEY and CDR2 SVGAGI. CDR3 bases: TGTGCCAGCAGCTACGGGGCGGGATCTGGGGGTCGAGAGCAGTTCTTC. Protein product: CASSYGAGSGGREQFF.

In nucleotides, the CDR3 is TGCGCCAGCAGCCACACCCCGGCAGGGTTCACCGGGGAGCTGTTTTTT. It codes for CASSHTPAGFTGELFF. The chain recombines TRBV4-1 with TRBJ2-2; D possibly corresponds to TRBD1 (5 bases). V was trimmed by 3 bases and J by 4 bases, leaving 15 bases between them. The CDR3 loop spans 16 amino acids. Germline CDR1 MGHRA, CDR2 YSYEKL.

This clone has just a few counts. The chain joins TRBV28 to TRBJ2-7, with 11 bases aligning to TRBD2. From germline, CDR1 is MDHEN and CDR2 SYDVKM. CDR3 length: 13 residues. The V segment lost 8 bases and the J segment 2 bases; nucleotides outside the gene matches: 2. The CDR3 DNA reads TGTGCCAGCCATAGCGGGAGGGCCTACGAGCAGTACTTC. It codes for CASHSGRAYEQYF.

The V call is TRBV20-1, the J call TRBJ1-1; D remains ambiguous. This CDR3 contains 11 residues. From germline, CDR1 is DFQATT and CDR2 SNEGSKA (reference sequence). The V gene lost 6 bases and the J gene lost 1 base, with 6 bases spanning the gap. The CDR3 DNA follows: TGCAGTGCCCCATGGAACACTGAAGCTTTCTTT. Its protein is CSAPWNTEAFF.

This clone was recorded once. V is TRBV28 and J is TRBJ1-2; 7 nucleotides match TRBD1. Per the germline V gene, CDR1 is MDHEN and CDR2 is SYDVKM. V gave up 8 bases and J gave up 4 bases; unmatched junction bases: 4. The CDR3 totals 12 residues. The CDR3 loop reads CASLTGVYGYTF. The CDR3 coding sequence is TGTGCCAGCCTCACAGGGGTCTATGGCTACACCTTC.